This TCR beta chain was captured in a study of shared clonotypes between healthy human individuals. General study points: Sequencing depth was expected to influence donor clonotype sharing.

Germline CDR1 SGHAT, CDR2 FQDESV (reference sequence). CDR3 length: 17 residues. V was pared by 6 bases and J by 2 bases, with 22 bases between. As to this clone: The target antigen is unknown.

TCRdb's copy holds only in-frame clones and misses some; the assay was immunoSEQ multiplex PCR. This table has some 1,400,000 clones, about 96% appearing once. The V and J genes are TRBV11-1 and TRBJ1-1; D may be TRBD1 (6 bases). The clonotype was recovered from a man in his thirties or forties in good health. The sample consisted of naive CD4+ T cells sorted from blood. The subset here: CD45RA+ positively selected. The CDR3 sequence: CASSLRGSDSQNTEAFF. The CDR3 coding sequence is TGTGCCAGCAGTCTAAGAGGTTCGGACAGCCAAAACACTGAAGCTTTCTTT. Full variable domain (rest looked up from reference TRBV11-1 and TRBJ1-1): EAEVAQSPRYKITEKSQAVAFWCDPISGHATLYWYRQILGQGPELLVQFQDESVVDDSQLPKDRFSAERLKGVDSTLKIQPAELGDSAMYLCASSLRGSDSQNTEAFFGQGTRLTVV.